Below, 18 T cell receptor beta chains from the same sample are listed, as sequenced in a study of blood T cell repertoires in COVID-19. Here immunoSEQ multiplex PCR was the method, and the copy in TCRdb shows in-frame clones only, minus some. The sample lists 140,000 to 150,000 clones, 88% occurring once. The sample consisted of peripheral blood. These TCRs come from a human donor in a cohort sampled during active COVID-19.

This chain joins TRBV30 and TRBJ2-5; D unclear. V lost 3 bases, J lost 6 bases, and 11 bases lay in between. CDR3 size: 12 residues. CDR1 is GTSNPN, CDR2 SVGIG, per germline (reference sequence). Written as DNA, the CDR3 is TGTGCCTGGAGATCCTCGGTTAAGACCCAGTACTTC. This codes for CAWRSSVKTQYF. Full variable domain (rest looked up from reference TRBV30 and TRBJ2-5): SQTIHQWPATLVQPVGSPLSLECTVEGTSNPNLYWYRQAAGRGLQLLFYSVGIGQISSEVPQNLSASRPQDRQFILSSKKLLLSDSGFYLCAWRSSVKTQYFGPGTRLLVL.

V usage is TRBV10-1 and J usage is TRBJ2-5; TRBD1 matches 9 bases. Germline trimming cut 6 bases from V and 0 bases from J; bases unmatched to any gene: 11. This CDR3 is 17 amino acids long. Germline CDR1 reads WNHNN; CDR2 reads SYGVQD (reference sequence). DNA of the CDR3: TGCGCCAGCAGCCCTAATCCCGGGACAGGGTACCAAGAGACCCAGTACTTC. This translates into CASSPNPGTGYQETQYF.

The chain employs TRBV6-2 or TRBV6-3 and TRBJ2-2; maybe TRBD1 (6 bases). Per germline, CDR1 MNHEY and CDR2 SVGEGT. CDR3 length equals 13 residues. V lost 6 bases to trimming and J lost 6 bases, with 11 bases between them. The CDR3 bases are TGTGCCAGCAGCCCCTGGGGGCCCGGGGAGCTGTTTTTT. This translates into CASSPWGPGELFF.

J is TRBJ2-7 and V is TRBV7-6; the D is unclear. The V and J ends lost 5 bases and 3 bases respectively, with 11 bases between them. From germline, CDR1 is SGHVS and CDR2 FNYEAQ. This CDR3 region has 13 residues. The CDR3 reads CASSLEHSYEQYF. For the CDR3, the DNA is TGTGCCAGCAGCCTAGAACACAGCTACGAGCAGTACTTC.

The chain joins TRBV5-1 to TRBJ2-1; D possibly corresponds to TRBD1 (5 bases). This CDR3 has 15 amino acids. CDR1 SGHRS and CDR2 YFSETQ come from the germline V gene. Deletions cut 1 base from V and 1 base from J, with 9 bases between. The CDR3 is CASSLRQGSYNEQFF. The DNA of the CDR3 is TGCGCCAGCAGCTTGAGGCAGGGTTCCTACAATGAGCAGTTCTTC.

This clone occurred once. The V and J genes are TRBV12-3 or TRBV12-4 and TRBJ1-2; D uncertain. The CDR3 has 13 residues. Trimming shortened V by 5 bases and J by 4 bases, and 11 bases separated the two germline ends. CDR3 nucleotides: TGTGCCAGCAGTCCCCGCGCCTCCTATGGCTACACCTTC. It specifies CASSPRASYGYTF.

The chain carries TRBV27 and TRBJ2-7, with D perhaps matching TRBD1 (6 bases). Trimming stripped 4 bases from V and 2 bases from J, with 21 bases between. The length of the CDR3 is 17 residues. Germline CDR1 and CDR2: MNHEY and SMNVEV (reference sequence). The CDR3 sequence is CASSSESGTPLTYEQYF. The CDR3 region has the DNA TGTGCCAGCAGTTCGGAATCCGGGACACCACTCACCTACGAGCAGTACTTC.

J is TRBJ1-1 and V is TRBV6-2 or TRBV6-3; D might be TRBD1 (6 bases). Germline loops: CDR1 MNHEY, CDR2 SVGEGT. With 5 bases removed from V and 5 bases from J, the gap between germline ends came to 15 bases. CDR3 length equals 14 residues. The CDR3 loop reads CASSQQGAQTEAFF. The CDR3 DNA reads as TGTGCCAGCAGTCAACAGGGAGCACAGACTGAAGCTTTCTTT.

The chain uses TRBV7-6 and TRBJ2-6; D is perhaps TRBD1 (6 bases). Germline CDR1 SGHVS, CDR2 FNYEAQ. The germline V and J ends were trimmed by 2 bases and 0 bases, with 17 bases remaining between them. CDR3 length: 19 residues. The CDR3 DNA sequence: TGTGCCAGCAGCTTACGAATTCTCCAAGGGGGCTCTGGGGCCAACGTCCTGACTTTC. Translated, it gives CASSLRILQGGSGANVLTF.

This CDR3 is CASSPSGDEQFF. The CDR3 bases are TGTGCCAGCAGCCCCAGTGGAGATGAGCAGTTCTTC. The chain joins TRBV9 to TRBJ2-1; D remains unclear. V lost 4 bases, J lost 8 bases, and 10 bases lay in between. CDR3 length: 12 amino acids. Germline-derived CDR1 and CDR2 are SGDLS and YYNGEE.

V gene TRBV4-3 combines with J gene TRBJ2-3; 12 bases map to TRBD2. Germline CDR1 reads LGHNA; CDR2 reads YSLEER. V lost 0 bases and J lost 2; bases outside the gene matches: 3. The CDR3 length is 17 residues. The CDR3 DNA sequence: TGCGCCAGCAGCCAAGAGACTAGCGGGGGAACCACAGATACGCAGTATTTT. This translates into CASSQETSGGTTDTQYF.

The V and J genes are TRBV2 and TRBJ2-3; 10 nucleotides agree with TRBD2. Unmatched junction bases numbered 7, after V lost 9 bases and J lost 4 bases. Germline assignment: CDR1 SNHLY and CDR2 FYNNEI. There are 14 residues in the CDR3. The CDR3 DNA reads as TGTGCCAGTACTAGCGGGGAGGAGGCAGATACGCAGTATTTT. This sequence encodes CASTSGEEADTQYF.

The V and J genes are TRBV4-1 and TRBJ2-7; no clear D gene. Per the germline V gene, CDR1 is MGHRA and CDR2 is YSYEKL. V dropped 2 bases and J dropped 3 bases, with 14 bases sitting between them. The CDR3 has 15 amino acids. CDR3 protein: CASSQLTQPSYEQYF. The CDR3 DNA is TGCGCCAGCAGCCAACTCACCCAACCCAGCTACGAGCAGTACTTC.

This CDR3 reads CASSFIAGGHYNEQFF. As DNA, the CDR3 is TGCGCCAGCAGCTTTATAGCGGGGGGTCACTACAATGAGCAGTTCTTC. V is TRBV5-1 and J is TRBJ2-1, with 10 bases that match TRBD2. The CDR3 is 16 amino acids. With 2 bases clipped from V and 3 bases from J, the junction kept 5 bases outside the gene matches. Germline V gene lookup returns CDR1 SGHRS and CDR2 YFSETQ.

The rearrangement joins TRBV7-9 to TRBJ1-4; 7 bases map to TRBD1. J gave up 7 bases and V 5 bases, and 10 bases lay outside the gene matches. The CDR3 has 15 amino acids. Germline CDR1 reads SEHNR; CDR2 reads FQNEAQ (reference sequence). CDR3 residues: CASSLREQGTEKLFF. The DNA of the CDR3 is TGTGCCAGCAGCCTGAGGGAACAGGGGACTGAAAAACTGTTTTTT.

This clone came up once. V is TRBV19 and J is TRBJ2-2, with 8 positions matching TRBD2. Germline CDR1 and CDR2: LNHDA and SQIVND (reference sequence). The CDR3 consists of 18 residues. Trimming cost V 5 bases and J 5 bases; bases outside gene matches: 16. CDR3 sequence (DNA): TGTGCCAGTAGTTCGCCGATGAGCTTAGCGGGGTTAACCGGGGAGCTGTTTTTT. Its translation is CASSSPMSLAGLTGELFF.

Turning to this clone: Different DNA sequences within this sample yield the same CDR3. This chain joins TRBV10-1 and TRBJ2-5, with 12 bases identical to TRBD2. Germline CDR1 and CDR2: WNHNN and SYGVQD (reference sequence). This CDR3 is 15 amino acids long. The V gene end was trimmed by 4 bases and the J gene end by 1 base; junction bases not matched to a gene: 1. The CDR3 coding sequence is TGCGCCAGCAGTGCGGGACTAGCGGGCCAAGAGACCCAGTACTTC. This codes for CASSAGLAGQETQYF.

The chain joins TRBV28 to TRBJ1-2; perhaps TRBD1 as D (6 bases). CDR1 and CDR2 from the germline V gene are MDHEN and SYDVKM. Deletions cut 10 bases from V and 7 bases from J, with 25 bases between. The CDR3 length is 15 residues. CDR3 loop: CATSQGKVPFSGYTF. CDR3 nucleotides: TGTGCCACCAGCCAGGGGAAGGTACCCTTTTCTGGCTACACCTTC.